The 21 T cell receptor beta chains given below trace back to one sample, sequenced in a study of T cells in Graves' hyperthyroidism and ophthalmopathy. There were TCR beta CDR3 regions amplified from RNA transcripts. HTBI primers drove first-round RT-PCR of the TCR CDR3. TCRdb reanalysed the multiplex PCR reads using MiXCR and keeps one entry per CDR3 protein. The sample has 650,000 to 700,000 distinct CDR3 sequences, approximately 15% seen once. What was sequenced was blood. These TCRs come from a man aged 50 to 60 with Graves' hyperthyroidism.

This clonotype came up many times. The CDR3 sequence is CASSPGPPSEQFF. The CDR3 DNA reads as TGTGCCAGCAGCCCGGGCCCCCCTAGTGAGCAGTTCTTC. The chain couples TRBV28 to TRBJ2-1, with unresolved D. This CDR3 contains 13 residues. Trimming cost V 6 bases and J 9 bases, with 15 bases left between them. From germline, CDR1 is MDHEN and CDR2 SYDVKM.

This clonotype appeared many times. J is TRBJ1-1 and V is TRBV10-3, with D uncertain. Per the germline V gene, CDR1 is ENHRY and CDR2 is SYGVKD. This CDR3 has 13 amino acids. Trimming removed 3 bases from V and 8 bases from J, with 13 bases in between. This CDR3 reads CAISDIREREAFF. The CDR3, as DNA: TGTGCCATCAGTGATATCCGGGAAAGGGAAGCTTTCTTT.

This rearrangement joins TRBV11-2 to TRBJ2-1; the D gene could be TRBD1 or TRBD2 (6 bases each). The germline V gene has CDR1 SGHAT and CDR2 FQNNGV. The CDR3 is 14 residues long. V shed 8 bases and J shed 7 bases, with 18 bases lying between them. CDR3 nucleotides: TGTGCCAGCGGGGGGCTACTAATGGTAAATGAGCAGTTCTTC. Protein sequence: CASGGLLMVNEQFF.

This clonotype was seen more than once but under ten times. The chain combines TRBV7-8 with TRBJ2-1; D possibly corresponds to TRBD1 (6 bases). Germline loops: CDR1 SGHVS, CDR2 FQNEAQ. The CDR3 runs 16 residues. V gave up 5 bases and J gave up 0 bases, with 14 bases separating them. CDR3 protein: CASSPELQGSYNEQFF. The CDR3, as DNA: TGTGCCAGCAGCCCCGAGCTACAGGGCTCCTACAATGAGCAGTTCTTC.

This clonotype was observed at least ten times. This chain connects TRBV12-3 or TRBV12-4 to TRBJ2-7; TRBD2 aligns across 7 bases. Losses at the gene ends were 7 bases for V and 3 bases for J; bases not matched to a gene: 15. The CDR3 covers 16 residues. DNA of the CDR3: TGTGCCAGCACCTTAATAGGGGCGGGAGAGAACTACGAGCAGTACTTC. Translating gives CASTLIGAGENYEQYF.

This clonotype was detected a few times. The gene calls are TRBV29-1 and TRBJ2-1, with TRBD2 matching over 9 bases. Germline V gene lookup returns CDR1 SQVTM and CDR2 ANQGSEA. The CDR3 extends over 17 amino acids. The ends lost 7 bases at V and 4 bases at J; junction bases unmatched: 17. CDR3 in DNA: TGCAGCGCTGACGACTTGGCGGGAGGGCCGTCGTACAATGAGCAGTTCTTC. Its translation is CSADDLAGGPSYNEQFF.

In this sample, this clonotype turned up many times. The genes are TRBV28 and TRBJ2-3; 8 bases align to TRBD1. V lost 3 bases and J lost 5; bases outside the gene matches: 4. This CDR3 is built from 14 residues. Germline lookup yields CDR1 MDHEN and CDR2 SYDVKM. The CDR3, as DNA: TGTGCCAGCAGTTTCCAGGGGGCGAGAGATACGCAGTATTTT. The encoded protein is CASSFQGARDTQYF. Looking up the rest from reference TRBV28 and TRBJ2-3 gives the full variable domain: DVKVTQSSRYLVKRTGEKVFLECVQDMDHENMFWYRQDPGLGLRLIYFSYDVKMKEKGDIPEGYSVSREKKERFSLILESASTNQTSMYLCASSFQGARDTQYFGPGTRLTVL.

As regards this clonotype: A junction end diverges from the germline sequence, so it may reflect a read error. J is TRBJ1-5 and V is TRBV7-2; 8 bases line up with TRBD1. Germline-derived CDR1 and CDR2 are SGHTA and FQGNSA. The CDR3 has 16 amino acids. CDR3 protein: CASSQGAGGRNQPQHF. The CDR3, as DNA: TGCGCCAGCAGCCAGGGGGCAGGGGGTAGGAATCAGCCCCAGCATTTT.

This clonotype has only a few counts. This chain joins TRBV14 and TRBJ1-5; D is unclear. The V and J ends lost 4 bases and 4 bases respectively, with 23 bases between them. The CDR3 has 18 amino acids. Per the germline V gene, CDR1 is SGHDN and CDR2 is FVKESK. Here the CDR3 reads CASSPLTKGGRSNQPQHF. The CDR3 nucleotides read TGTGCCAGCAGCCCTCTCACAAAAGGAGGGAGGTCAAATCAGCCCCAGCATTTT.

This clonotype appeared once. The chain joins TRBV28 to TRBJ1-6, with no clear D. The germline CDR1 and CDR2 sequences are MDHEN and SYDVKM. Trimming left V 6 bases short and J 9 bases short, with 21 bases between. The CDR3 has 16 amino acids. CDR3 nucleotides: TGTGCCAGCAGCCTTCCGGTACAGCCCCGTAGTTCACCCCTCCACTTT. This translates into CASSLPVQPRSSPLHF.

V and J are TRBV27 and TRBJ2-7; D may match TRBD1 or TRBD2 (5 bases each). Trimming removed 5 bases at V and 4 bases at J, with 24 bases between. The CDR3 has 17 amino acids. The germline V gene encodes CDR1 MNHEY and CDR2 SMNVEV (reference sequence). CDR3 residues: CASSESPGPQVGYEQYF. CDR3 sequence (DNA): TGTGCCAGCAGTGAATCTCCGGGACCCCAGGTCGGGTACGAGCAGTACTTC.

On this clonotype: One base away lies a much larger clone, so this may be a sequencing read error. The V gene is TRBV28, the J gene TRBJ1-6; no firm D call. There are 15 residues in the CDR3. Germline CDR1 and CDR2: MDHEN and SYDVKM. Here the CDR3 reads CASSFAGTYNSSLHF. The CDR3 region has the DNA TGTGCCAGCAGTTTTGCGGGAACCTATAATTCATCCCTCCACTTT.

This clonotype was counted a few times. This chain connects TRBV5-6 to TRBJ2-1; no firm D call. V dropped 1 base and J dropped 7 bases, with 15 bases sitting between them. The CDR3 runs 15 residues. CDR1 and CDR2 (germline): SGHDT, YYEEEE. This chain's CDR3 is CASSLFASGRNEQFF. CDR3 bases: TGTGCCAGCAGCTTGTTTGCGTCTGGCCGGAATGAGCAGTTCTTC.

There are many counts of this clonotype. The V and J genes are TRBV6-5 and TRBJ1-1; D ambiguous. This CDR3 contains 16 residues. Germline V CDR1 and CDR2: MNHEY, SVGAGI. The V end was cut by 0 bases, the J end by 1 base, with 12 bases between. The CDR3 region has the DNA TGTGCCAGCAGTTACTCGAGCTCGTTCCCGAACACTGAAGCTTTCTTT. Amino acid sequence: CASSYSSSFPNTEAFF.

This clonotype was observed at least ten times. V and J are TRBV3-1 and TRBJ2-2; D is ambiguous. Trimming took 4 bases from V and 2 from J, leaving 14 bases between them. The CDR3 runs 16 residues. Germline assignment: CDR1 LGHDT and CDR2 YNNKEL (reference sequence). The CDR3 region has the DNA TGTGCCAGCAGCCCGCTTGAGCCCCCCAACACCGGGGAGCTGTTTTTT. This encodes CASSPLEPPNTGELFF.

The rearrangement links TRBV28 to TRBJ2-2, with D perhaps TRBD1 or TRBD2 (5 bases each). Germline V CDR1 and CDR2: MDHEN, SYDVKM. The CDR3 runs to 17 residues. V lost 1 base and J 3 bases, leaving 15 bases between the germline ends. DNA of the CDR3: TGTGCCAGCAGTTTATCGGGATTGGGACCGGACACCGGGGAGCTGTTTTTT. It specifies CASSLSGLGPDTGELFF.

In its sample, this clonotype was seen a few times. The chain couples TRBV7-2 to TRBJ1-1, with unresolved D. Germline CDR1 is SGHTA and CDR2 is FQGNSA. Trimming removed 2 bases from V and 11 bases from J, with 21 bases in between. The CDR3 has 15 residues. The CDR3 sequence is CASSLFQNGGFSAFF. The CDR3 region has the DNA TGTGCCAGCAGCTTATTTCAAAATGGAGGGTTCTCTGCTTTCTTT.

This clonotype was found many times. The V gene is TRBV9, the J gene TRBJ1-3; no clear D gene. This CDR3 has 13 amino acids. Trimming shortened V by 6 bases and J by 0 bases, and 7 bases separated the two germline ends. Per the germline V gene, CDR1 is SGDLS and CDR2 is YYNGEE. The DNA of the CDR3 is TGTGCCAGCAAGTCAGTCTCTGGAAACACCATATATTTT. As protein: CASKSVSGNTIYF.

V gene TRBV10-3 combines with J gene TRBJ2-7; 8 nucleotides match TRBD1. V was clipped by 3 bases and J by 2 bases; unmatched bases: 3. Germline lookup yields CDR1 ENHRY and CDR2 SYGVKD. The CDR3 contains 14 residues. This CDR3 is CAISEGTGPYEQYF. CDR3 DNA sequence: TGTGCCATCAGTGAAGGGACAGGTCCCTACGAGCAGTACTTC.

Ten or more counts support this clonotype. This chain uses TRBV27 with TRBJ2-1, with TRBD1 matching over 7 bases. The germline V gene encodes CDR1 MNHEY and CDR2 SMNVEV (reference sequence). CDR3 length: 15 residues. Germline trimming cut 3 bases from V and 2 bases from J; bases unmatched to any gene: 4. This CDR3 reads CASSFGQGAYNEQFF. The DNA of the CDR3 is TGTGCCAGCAGTTTCGGGCAGGGGGCCTACAATGAGCAGTTCTTC.

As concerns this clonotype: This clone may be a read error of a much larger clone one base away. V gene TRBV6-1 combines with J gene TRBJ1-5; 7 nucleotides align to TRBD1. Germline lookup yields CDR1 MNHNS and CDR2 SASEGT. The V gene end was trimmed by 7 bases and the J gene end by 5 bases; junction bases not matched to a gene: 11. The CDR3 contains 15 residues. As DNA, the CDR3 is TGTGCCAGCACGCCGTCGGGACAGCCTGATCAGCCCCAGCATTTT. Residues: CASTPSGQPDQPQHF.